Sequencing of this T cell receptor (beta chain) was carried out in a study of human T cells and chemical hapten exposure. Across the study: Yields of TCR per sample differed, chiefly owing to small differences in pooled library volume.

Noted time point: healthy volunteer bleed at 6 weeks. It was unfractionated whole blood from which total RNA was extracted. V lost 3 bases, J lost 5 bases, and 13 bases lay in between. The CDR3 runs to 15 residues. Per germline, CDR1 LNHDA and CDR2 SQIVND (reference sequence). During construction of the library, unique molecular identifiers were attached to individual cDNA molecules for quantitative, reproducible TCR counting. MiXCR was run by TCRdb on the RACE reads, yielding one entry per CDR3 protein. The sample carries about 82,000 distinct CDR3 sequences, approximately 8% recorded once. Material: whole blood. This chain links TRBV19 with TRBJ2-2; the D is unclear. The clonotype comes from a male donor in good health. Some clones in this sample may be carry-over from other donors' samples. For the CDR3, the DNA is TGTGCCAGTAGTATTTATGGTATTGGAACCGGGGAGCTGTTTTTT. As protein: CASSIYGIGTGELFF.